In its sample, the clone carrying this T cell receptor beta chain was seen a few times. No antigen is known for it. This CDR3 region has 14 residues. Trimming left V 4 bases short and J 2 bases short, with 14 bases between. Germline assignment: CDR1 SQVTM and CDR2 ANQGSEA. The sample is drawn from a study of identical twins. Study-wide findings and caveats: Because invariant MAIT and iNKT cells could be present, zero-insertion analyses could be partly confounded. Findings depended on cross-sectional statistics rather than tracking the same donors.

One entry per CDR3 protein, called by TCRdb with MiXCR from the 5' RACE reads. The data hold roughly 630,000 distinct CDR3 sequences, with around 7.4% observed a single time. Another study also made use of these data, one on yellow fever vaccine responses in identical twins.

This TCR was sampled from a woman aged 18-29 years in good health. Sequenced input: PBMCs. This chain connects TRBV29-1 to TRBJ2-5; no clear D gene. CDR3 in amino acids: CSVAPTTQQETQYF. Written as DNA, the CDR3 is TGCAGCGTTGCCCCGACAACCCAACAAGAGACCCAGTACTTC.